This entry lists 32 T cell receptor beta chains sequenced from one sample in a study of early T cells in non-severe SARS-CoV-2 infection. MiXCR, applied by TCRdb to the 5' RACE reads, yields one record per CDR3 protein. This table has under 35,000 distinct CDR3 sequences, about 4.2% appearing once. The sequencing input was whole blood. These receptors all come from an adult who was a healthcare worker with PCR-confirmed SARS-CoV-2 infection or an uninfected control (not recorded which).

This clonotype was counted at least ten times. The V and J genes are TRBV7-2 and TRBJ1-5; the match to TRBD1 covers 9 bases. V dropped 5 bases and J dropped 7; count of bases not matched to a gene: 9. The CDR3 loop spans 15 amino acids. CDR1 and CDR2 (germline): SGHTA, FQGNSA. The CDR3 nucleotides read TGTGCCAGCAGCCCCTCGGTAGGACAGGGGCAGCCCCAGCATTTT. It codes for CASSPSVGQGQPQHF.

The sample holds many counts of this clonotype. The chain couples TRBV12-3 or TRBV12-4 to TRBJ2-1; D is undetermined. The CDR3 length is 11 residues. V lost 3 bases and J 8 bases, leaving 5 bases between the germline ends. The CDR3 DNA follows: TGTGCCAGCAGTTTTCTCCATGAGCAGTTCTTC. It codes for CASSFLHEQFF.

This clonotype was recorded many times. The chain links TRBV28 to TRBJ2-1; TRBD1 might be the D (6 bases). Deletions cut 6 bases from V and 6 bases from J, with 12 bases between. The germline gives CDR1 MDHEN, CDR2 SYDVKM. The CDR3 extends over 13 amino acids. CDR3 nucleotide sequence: TGTGCCAGCAGGGGGGCTGGGATCAATGAGCAGTTCTTC. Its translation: CASRGAGINEQFF.

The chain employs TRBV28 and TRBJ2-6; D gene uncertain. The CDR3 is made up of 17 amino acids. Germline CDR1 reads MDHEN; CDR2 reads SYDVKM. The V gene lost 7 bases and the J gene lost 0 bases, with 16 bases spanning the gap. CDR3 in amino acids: CASIAGTPVSGANVLTF. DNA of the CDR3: TGTGCCAGCATTGCCGGTACCCCGGTCTCTGGGGCCAACGTCCTGACTTTC.

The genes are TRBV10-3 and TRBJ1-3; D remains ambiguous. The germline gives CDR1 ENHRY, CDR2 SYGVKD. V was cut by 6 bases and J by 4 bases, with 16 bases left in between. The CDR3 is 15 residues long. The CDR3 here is CAIRGGQTPGNTIYF. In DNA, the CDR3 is TGTGCCATCAGGGGAGGCCAGACACCGGGAAACACCATATATTTT.

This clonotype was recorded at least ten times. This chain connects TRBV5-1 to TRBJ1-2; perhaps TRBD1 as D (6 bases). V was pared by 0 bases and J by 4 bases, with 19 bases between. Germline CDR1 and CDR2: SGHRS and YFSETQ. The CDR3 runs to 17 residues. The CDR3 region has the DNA TGCGCCAGCAGCTTGGCCGGGACACCGCTCAGCCCCTATGGCTACACCTTC. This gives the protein CASSLAGTPLSPYGYTF.

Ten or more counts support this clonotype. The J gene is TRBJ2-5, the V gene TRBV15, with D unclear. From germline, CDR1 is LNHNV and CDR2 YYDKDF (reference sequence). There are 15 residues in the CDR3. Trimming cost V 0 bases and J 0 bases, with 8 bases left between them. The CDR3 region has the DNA TGTGCCACCAGCAGAGATTCTCACAACCAAGAGACCCAGTACTTC. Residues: CATSRDSHNQETQYF.

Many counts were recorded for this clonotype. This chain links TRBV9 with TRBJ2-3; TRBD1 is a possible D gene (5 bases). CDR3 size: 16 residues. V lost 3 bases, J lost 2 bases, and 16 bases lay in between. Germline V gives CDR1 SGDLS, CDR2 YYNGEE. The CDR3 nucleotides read TGTGCCAGCAGCGCGACGCTCAGGGCAGACACAGATACGCAGTATTTT. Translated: CASSATLRADTDTQYF.

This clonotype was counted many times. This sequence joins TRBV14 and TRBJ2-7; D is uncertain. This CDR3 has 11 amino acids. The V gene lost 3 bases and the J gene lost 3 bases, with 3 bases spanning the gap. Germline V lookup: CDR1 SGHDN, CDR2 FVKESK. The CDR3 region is CASSQSYEQYF. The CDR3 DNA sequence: TGTGCCAGCAGCCAGAGCTACGAGCAGTACTTC.

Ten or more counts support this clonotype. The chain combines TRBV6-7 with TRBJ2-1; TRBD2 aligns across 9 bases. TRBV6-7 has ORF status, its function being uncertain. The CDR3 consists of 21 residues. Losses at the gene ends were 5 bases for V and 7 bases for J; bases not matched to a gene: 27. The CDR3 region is CASSKPGRTGLAFSTQNEQFF. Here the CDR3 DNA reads TGTGCCAGCAGTAAACCCGGGAGAACGGGACTAGCTTTCTCCACCCAAAATGAGCAGTTCTTC.

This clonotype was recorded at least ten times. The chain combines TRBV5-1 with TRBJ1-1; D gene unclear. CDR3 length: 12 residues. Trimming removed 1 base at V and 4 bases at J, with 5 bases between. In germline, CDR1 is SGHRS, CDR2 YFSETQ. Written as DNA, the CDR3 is TGCGCCAGCAGCTTGACGAGCACTGAAGCTTTCTTT. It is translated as CASSLTSTEAFF.

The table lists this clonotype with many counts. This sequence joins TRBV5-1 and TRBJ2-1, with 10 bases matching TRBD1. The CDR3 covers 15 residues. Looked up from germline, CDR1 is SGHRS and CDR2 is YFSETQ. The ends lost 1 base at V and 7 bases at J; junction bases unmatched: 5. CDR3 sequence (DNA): TGCGCCAGCAGCTTGATGGGACAGGGGCAAAATGAGCAGTTCTTC. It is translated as CASSLMGQGQNEQFF.

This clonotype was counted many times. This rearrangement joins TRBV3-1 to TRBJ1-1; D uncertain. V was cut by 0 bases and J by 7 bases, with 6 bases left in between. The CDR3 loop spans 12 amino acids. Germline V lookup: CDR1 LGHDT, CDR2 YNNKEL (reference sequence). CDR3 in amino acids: CASSQDGREAFF. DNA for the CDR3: TGTGCCAGCAGCCAAGATGGGCGTGAAGCTTTCTTT.

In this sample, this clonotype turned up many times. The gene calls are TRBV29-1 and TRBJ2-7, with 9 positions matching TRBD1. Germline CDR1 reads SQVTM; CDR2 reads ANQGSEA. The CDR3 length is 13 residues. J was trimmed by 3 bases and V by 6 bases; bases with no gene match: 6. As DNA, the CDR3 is TGCAGCGTCGGACAGGGGCTTTTCTACGAGCAGTACTTC. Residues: CSVGQGLFYEQYF.

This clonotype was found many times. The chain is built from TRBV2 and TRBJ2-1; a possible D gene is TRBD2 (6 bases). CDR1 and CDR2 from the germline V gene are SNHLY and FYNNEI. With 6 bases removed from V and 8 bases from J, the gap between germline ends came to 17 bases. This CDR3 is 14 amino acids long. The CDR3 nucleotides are TGTGCCAGCAGAAAGACTAGAAACGCAGATGAGCAGTTCTTC. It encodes CASRKTRNADEQFF.

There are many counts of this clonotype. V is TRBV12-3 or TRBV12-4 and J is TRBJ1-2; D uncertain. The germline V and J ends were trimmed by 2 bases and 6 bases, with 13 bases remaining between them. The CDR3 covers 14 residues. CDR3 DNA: TGTGCCAGCAGTTTACTCCCCCCCCCTAATGGCTACACCTTC. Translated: CASSLLPPPNGYTF.

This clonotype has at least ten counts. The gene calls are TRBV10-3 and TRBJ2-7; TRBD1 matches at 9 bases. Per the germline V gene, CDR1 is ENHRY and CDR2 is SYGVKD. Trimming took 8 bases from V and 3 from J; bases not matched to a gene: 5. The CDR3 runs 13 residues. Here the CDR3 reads CAIAEDRGYEQYF. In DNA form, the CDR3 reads TGTGCCATCGCCGAGGACAGGGGCTACGAGCAGTACTTC.

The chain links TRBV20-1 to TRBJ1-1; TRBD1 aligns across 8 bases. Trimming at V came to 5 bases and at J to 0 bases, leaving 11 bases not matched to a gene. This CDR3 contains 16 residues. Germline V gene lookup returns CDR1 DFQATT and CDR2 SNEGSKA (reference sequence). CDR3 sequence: CSAGPGTGHLNTEAFF. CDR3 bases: TGCAGTGCTGGACCTGGGACAGGACACTTGAACACTGAAGCTTTCTTT.

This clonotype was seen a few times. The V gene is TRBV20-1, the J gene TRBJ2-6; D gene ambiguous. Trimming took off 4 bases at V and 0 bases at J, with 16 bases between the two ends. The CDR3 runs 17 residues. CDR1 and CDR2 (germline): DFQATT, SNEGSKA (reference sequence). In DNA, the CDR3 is TGCAGTGCTATTAGTCTTAGGGCCGACTCTGGGGCCAACGTCCTGACTTTC. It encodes CSAISLRADSGANVLTF.

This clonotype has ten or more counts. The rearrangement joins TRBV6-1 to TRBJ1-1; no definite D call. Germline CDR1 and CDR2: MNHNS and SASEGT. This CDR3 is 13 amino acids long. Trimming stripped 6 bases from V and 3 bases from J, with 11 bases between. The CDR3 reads CASSMEGHTEAFF. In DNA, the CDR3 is TGTGCCAGCAGCATGGAGGGTCACACTGAAGCTTTCTTT.

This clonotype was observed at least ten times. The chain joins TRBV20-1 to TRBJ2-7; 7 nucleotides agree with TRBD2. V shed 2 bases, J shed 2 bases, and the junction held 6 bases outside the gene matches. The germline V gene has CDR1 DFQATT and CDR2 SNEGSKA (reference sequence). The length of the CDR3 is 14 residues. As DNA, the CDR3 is TGCAGTGCTAGAAAGTCTAGCGGACCCTACGAGCAGTACTTC. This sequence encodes CSARKSSGPYEQYF.

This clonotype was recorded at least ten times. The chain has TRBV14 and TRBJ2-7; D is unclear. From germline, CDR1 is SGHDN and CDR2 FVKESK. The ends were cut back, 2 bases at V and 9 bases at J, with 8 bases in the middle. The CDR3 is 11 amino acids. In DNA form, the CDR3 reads TGTGCCAGCAGCCAATCCAACCGGCAGTACTTC. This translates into CASSQSNRQYF.

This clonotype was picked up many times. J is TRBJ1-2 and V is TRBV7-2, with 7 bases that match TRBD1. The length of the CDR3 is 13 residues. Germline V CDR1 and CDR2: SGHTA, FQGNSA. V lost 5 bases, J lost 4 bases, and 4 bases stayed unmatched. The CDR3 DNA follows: TGTGCCAGCAGCCGGGACAGACTCTATGGCTACACCTTC. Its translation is CASSRDRLYGYTF.

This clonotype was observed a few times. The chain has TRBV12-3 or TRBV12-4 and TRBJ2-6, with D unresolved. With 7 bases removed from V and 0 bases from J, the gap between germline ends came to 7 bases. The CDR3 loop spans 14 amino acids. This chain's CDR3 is CASTRSSGANVLTF. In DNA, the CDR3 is TGTGCCAGCACCCGGAGCTCTGGGGCCAACGTCCTGACTTTC.

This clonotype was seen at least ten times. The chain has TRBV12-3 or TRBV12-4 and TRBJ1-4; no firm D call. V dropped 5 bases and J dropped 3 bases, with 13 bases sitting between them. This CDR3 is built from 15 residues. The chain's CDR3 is CASSPDERSNEKLFF. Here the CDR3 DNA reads TGTGCCAGCAGTCCGGACGAGAGATCTAATGAAAAACTGTTTTTT.

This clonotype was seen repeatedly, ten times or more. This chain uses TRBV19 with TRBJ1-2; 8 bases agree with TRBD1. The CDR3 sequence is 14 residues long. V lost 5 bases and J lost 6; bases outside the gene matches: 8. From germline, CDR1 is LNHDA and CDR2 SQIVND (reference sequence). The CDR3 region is CASSPARTGNGYTF. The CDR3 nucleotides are TGTGCCAGTAGTCCCGCCCGGACAGGGAATGGCTACACCTTC.

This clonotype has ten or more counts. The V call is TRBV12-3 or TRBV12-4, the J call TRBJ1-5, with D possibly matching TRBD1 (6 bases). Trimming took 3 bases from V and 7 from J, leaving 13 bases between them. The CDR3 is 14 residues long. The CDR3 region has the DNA TGTGCCAGCAGTTTCAAACAGGGCGGACAGCCCCAGCATTTT. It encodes CASSFKQGGQPQHF.

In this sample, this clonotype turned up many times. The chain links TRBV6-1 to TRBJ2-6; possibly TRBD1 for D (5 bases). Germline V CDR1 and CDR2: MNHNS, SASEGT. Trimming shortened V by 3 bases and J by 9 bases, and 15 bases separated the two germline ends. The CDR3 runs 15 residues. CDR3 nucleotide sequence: TGTGCCAGCAGTGATAAGGGATTCCAGGGCAACGTCCTGACTTTC. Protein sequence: CASSDKGFQGNVLTF.

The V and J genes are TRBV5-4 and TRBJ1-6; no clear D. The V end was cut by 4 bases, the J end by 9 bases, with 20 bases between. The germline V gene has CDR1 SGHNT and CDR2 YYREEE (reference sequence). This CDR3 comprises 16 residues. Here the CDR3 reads CASSPGSILAGSPLHF. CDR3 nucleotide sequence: TGTGCCAGCAGCCCTGGTAGCATTCTCGCGGGTTCACCCCTCCACTTT.

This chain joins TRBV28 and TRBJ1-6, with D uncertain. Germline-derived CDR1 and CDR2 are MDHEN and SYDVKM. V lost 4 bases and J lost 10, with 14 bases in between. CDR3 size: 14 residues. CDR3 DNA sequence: TGTGCCAGCAGTTCCTTCTCATCGAAGTCACCCCTCCACTTT. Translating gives CASSSFSSKSPLHF.

The CDR3 bases are TGTGCCAGCAGCCATGGAGGGCCCAATGAGCAGTTCTTC. It yields the protein CASSHGGPNEQFF. This chain uses TRBV7-2 with TRBJ2-1; tentative D call: TRBD2 (6 bases). V dropped 5 bases and J dropped 6 bases, with 11 bases sitting between them. The CDR3 is 13 residues long. CDR1 and CDR2 from the germline V gene are SGHTA and FQGNSA.

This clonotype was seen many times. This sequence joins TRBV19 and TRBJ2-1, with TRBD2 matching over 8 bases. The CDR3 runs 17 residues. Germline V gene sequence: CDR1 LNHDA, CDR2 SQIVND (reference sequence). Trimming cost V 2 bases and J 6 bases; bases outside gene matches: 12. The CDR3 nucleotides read TGTGCCAGTAGTATAACTCGGGCGGGAGGACCCTTCAATGAGCAGTTCTTC. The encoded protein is CASSITRAGGPFNEQFF. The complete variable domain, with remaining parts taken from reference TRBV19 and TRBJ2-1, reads DGGITQSPKYLFRKEGQNVTLSCEQNLNHDAMYWYRQDPGQGLRLIYYSQIVNDFQKGDIAEGYSVSREKKESFPLTVTSAQKNPTAFYLCASSITRAGGPFNEQFFGPGTRLTVL.